The clone carrying this TCR beta chain was recorded a few times. What it binds is unknown. TCRdb passed the reads through MiXCR, listing each CDR3 protein once. The sample holds some 300,000 distinct CDR3 sequences, around 9.6% seen once. The CDR3 spans 18 residues. CDR1 MGHDK and CDR2 SYGVNS come from the germline V gene. V lost 2 bases to trimming and J lost 1 base, with 17 bases between them. This record belongs to a study of T cell repertoires in cytomegalovirus infection. Study details: The public TCR beta signatures pointed to both CMV infection and matching HLA type. Study-wide findings and caveats: Accumulated public TCR beta family frequency recognized individuals carrying CMV together with the relevant HLA. Clonotype analysis showed dominance of the ex vivo response by HLA-C-restricted CMV-specific TCR beta clonotypes.

Material for sequencing was PBMCs. The clonotype originates from a human donor in good health (CMV status not recorded). Some clones in this sample may be carry-over from other donors' samples. V and J are TRBV25-1 and TRBJ2-2; no clear D gene. CDR3: CASSEPRSGRMNTGELFF. The CDR3 DNA follows: TGTGCCAGCAGTGAACCCCGATCTGGACGGATGAACACCGGGGAGCTGTTTTTT.